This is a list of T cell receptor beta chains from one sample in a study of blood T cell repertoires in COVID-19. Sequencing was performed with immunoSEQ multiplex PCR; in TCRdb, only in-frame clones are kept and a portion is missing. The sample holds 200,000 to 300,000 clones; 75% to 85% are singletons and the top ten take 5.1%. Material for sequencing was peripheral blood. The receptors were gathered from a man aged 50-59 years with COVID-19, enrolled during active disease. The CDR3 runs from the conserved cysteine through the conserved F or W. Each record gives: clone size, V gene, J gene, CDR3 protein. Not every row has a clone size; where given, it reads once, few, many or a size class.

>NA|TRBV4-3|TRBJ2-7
CASSPAGTGGTYEQYF
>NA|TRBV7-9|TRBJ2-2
CASRPYPSGGDTGELFF
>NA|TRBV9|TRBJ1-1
CASSVSTGTEAFF
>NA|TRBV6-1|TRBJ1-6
CASSGGRGGGVNSPLHF
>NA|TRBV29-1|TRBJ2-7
CSVEDPGTGYEQYF
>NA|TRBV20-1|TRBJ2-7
CSASQAWSYEQYF
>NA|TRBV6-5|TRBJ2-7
CASSRQGSSYEQYF
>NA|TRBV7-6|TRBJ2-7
CASSTGGASSYEQYF
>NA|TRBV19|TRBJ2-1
CASSVAGGNNEQFF
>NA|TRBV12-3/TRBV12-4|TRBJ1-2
CASSLDGDYGYTF
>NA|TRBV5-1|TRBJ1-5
CASSSTGASNQPQHF
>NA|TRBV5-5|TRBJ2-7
CASSSPKVGGGSYEQYF
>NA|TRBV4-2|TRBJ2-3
CASSQGLPRGGQTDTQYF
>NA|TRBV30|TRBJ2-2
CAWSYGFTNTGELFF
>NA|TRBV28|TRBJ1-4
CASQMGRATNEKLFF
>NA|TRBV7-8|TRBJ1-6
CASSSRDSLYNSPLHF
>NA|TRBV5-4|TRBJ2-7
CASSPTSGGPYEQYF
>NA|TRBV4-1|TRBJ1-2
CASSHLTGLTNYGYTF
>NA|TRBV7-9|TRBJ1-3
CASSLGLGDSHSGNTIYF
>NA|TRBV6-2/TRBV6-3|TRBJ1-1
CASSYSQTEAFF
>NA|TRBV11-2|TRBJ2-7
CASSRTGTGTYEQYF
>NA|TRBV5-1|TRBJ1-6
CASSRSGGDSPLHF
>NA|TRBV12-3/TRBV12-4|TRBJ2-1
CASASYNEQFF
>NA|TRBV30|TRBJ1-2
CASDGYTF
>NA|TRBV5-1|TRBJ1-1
CASSMTGGVGSEAFF
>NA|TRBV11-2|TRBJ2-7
CASSLDRDSSYEQYF
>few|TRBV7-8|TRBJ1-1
CASSGKDFSNTEAFF
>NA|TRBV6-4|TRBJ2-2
CASRQGTNTGELFF
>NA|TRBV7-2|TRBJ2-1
CASSRDRGNEQFF
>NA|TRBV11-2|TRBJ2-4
CASSLQTGVQTGFQYF
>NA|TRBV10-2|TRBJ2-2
CASSTTGLRITGELFF
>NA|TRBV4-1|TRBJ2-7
CASSQDGGTGAYEQYF
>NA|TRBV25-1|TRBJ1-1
CASSEHGGHEAFF
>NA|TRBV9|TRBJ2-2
CASSATGGDTGELFF
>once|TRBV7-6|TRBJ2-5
CASSLVPSGQETQYF
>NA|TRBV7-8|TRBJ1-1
CASNPQGRRNTEAFF
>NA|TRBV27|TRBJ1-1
CASSRQTQSKNTEAFF
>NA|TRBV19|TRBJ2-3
CASRQSTTQYF
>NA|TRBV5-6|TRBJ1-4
CASSLSGGDFEKLFF
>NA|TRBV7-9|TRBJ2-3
CASSTNRGSVTDTQYF
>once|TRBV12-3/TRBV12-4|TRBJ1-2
CASSSRVSGYTF
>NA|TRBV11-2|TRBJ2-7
CASSLDRVQRTYEQYF
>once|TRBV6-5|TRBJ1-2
CATNGQALGYTF
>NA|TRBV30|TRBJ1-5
CAWSDIWAAGQPQHF
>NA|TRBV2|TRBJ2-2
CASRWGPYTGELFF
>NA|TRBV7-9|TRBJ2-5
CASSHDRFQETQYF
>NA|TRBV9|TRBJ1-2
CASSVDKMGADYGYTF
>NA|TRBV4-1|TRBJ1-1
CASSQDRQGGTEAFF
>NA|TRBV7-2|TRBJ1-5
CASSAWTKQPQHF
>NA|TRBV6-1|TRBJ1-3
CASSEASLSGNTIYF
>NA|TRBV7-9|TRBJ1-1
CASSLGGGGATEAFF
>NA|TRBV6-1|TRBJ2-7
CASSETRGSYEQYF
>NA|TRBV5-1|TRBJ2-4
CASSPADRVGKNIQYF
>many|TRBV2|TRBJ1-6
CASRGRGRYNSPLHF
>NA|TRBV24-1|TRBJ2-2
CATSDGTVASGELFF
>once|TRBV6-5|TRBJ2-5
CASSERLDVETQYF
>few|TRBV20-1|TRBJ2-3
CSASRTSGGGSTDTQYF